This TCR beta chain came from a study of blood T cell repertoires in COVID-19. The wider study: COVID-19 samples collected from the United States, Italy and Spain covered acute and convalescent phases. Nucleic acid was either cDNA or gDNA, and it came from T cells, B-cell-depleted T cells, or PBMCs.

As handled by the study authors: Nucleated cell counts were estimated from reference gene primer amplification. The data were produced by immunoSEQ multiplex PCR, yet TCRdb's version contains in-frame clones alone and is incomplete. V, J and clone size are those of that table, while D and trimming were read from the DNA. The sample lists 340,000 or so clones; 65% to 85% were seen once. Germline assignment: CDR1 SGHTA and CDR2 FQGNSA. The CDR3 length is 15 residues. V lost 4 bases to trimming and J lost 5 bases; unmatched junction nucleotides: 7. Sample: peripheral blood. This rearrangement joins TRBV7-2 to TRBJ2-2, with TRBD2 matching 7 bases. The TCR was taken from a man aged 30-40 years with active or convalescent COVID-19. CDR3 residues: CASSSIAGVTGELFF. For the CDR3, the DNA is TGTGCCAGCAGCTCCATCGCGGGAGTTACCGGGGAGCTGTTTTTT. The full variable domain, its missing parts supplied by reference TRBV7-2 and TRBJ2-2, is GAGVSQSPSNKVTEKGKDVELRCDPISGHTALYWYRQSLGQGLEFLIYFQGNSAPDKSGLPSDRFSAERTGGSVSTLTIQRTQQEDSAVYLCASSSIAGVTGELFFGEGSRLTVL.